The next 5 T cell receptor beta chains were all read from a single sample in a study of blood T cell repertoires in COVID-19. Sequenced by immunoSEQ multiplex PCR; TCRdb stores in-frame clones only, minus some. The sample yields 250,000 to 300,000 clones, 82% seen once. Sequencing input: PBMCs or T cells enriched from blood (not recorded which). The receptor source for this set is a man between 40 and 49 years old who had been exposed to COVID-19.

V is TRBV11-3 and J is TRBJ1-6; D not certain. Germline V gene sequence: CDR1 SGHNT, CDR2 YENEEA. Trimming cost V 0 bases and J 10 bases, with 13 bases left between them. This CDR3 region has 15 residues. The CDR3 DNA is TGTGCCAGCAGCTTAGATTACAGAGGAGGGTCACCCCTCCACTTT. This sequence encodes CASSLDYRGGSPLHF.

The CDR3 here is CASGPSTQYF. The CDR3 DNA is TGTGCCAGTGGGCCCTCCACTCAGTACTTC. The chain recombines TRBV19 with TRBJ2-4; D is unclear. There are 10 residues in the CDR3. The germline V and J ends were trimmed by 8 bases and 12 bases, with 11 bases remaining between them. Germline values: CDR1 LNHDA, CDR2 SQIVND (reference sequence).

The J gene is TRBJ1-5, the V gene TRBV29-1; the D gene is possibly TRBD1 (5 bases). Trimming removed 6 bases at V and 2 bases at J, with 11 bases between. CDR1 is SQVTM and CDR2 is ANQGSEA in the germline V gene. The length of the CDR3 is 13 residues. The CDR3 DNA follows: TGCAGCGTAGCCAGGGCTGGCAATCAGCCCCAGCATTTT. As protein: CSVARAGNQPQHF.

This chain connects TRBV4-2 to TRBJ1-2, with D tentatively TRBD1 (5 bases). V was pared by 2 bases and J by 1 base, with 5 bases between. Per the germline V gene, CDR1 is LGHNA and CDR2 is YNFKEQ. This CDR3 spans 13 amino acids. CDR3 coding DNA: TGTGCCAGCAGCCAACAGGGTAACTATGGCTACACCTTC. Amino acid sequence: CASSQQGNYGYTF.

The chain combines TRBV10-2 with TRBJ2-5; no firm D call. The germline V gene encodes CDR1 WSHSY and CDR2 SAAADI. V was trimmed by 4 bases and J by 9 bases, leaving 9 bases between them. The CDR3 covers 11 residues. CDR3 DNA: TGCGCCAGCAGTGCGACTTGGGCCCAGTACTTC. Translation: CASSATWAQYF.